This T cell receptor beta chain came from a study of blood T cell repertoires in COVID-19. Study at large: PBMCs, B-cell-depleted T cells, or T cells were the source of the cDNA or gDNA that made up the material.

CDR1 and CDR2 (germline): SGHAT, FQDESV (reference sequence). V lost 5 bases to trimming and J lost 5 bases; unmatched junction nucleotides: 12. CDR3 length equals 15 residues. The sample holds one count of this clone. The data were produced by immunoSEQ multiplex PCR, yet TCRdb's version contains in-frame clones alone and is incomplete. The table shows about 260,000 clones, with over 80% occurring only once. The J gene is TRBJ2-7, the V gene TRBV11-1; TRBD2 aligns across 7 bases. The sequenced sample consisted of peripheral blood. The sequence was obtained from a middle-aged woman who had recovered from COVID-19. As DNA, the CDR3 is TGTGCCAGCAGCCATCCAAACGGGGGGAACGACGAGCAGTACTTC. As protein: CASSHPNGGNDEQYF.